The 2 T cell receptor beta chains in this list originate from one sample, sequenced in a study of T cell responses to AZD1222 COVID-19 vaccine. Method: immunoSEQ multiplex PCR; TCRdb's copy keeps in-frame clones and lacks some. The sample has about 150,000 clones, about 88% seen once; the top ten hold 18%. The sample in question was peripheral blood, obtained on day 0 of AZD1222 vaccination. The receptors were sampled from an adult in good health.

The CDR3 region has the DNA TGTGCCAGCAGCCCCAGAGGGGAGATCCGTCGGGGTGAGCAGTTCTTC. It is translated as CASSPRGEIRRGEQFF. The chain recombines TRBV5-6 with TRBJ2-1, with D perhaps being TRBD1 or TRBD2 (5 bases each). The germline CDR1 and CDR2 sequences are SGHDT and YYEEEE. The CDR3 runs 16 residues. V lost 4 bases and J lost 9, with 23 bases in between.

The chain combines TRBV6-1 with TRBJ1-2; no clear D gene. CDR1 and CDR2 from the germline V gene are MNHNS and SASEGT. This CDR3 comprises 13 residues. Trimming stripped 1 base from V and 8 bases from J, with 11 bases between. CDR3 nucleotide sequence: TGTGCCAGCAGTGAAGATGGAGGTTGGGGCTACACCTTC. Its translation is CASSEDGGWGYTF.